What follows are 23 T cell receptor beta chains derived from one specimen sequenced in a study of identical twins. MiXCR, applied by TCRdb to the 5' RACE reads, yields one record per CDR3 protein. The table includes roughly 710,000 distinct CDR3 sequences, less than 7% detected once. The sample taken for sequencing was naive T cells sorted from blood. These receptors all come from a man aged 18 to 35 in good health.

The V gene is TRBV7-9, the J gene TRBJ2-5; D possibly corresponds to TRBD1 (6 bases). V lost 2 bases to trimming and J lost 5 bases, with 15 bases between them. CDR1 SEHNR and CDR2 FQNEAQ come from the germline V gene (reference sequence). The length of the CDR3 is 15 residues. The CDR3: CASSLTQGVVETQYF. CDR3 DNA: TGTGCCAGCAGCTTAACACAGGGAGTGGTGGAGACCCAGTACTTC.

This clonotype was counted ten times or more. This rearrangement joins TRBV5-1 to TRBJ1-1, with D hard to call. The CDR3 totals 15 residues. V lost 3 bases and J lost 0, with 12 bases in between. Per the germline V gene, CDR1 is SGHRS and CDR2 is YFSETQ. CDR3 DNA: TGCGCCAGCAGCTCCTCCGGCACCATGAACACTGAAGCTTTCTTT. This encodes CASSSSGTMNTEAFF.

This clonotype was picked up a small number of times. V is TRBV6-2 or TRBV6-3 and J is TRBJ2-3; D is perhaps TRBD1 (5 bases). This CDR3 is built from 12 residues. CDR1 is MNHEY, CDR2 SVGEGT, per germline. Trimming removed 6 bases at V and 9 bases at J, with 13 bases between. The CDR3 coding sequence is TGTGCCAGCAGCTCAGGGTACCCGACGCAGTATTTT. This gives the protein CASSSGYPTQYF.

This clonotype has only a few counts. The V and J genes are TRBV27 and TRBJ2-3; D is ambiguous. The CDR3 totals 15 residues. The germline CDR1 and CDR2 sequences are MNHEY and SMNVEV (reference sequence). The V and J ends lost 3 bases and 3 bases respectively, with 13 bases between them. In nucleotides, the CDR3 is TGTGCCAGCAGTTTGCAAAACCCTAGGACAGATACGCAGTATTTT. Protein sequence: CASSLQNPRTDTQYF.

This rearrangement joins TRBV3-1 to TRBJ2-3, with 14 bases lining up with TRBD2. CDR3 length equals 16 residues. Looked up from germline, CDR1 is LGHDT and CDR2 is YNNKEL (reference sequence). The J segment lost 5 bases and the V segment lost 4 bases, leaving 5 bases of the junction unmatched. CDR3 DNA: TGTGCCAGCAGCCTGGGACTAGCGGGAGATAGAGATACGCAGTATTTT. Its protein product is CASSLGLAGDRDTQYF.

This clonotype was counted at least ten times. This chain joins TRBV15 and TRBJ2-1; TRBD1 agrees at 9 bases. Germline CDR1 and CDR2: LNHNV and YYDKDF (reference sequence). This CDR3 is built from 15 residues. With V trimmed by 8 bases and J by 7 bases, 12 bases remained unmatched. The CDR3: CATGYSGTGTNEQFF. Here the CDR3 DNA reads TGTGCCACCGGCTACTCCGGGACAGGGACAAATGAGCAGTTCTTC.

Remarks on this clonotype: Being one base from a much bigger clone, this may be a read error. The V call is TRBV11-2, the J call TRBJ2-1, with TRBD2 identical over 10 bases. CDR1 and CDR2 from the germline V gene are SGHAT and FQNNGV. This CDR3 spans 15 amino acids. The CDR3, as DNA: TGTGCCAGCAGCCTGCTAGCGGGAGTTTTCAATGATCAGTTCTTC. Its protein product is CASSLLAGVFNDQFF.

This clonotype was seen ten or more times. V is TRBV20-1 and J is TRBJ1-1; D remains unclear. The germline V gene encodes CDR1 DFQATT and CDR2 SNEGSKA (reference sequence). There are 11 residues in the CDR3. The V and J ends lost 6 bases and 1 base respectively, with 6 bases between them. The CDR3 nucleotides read TGCAGTGCCAGTACGAACACTGAAGCTTTCTTT. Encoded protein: CSASTNTEAFF.

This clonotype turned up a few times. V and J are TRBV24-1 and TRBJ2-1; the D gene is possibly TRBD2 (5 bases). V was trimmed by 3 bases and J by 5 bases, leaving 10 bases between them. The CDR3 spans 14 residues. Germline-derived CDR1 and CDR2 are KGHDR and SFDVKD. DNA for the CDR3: TGTGCCACCAGTGATCCCCGGGGAAACAATGAGCAGTTCTTC. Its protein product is CATSDPRGNNEQFF.

CDR3 amino acids: CASSPALAGVSEQYF. The CDR3 DNA is TGTGCCAGCAGCCCCGCCCTAGCGGGAGTCAGTGAGCAGTACTTC. The rearrangement links TRBV27 to TRBJ2-7, with 10 positions matching TRBD2. The V gene end was trimmed by 6 bases and the J gene end by 7 bases; junction bases not matched to a gene: 12. Germline CDR1 reads MNHEY; CDR2 reads SMNVEV (reference sequence). The CDR3 sequence is 15 residues long.

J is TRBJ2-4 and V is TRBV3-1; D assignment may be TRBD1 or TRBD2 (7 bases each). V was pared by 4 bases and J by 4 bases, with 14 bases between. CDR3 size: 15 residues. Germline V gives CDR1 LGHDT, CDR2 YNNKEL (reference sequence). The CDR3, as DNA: TGTGCCAGCAGCCCAGGGGGGGGCGGAAAAAACATTCAGTACTTC. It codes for CASSPGGGGKNIQYF.

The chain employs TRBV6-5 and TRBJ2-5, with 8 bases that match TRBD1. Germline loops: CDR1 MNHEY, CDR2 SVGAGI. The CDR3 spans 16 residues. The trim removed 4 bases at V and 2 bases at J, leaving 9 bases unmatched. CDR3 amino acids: CASSSGVRQGQETQYF. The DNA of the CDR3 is TGTGCCAGCAGTTCGGGGGTACGACAGGGGCAAGAGACCCAGTACTTC.

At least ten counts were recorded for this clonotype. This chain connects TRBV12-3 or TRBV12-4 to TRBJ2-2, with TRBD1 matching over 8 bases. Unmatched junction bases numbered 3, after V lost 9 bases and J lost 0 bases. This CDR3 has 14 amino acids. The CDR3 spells CASRGQANTGELFF. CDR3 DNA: TGTGCCAGTCGGGGACAGGCGAACACCGGGGAGCTGTTTTTT.

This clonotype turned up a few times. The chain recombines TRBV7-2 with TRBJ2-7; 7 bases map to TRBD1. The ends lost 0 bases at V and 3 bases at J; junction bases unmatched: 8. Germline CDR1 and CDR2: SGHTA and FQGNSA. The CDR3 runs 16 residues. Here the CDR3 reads CASSLAPGTAIYEQYF. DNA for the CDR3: TGTGCCAGCAGCTTAGCCCCCGGGACAGCCATCTACGAGCAGTACTTC. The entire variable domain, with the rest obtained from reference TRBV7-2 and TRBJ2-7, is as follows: GAGVSQSPSNKVTEKGKDVELRCDPISGHTALYWYRQSLGQGLEFLIYFQGNSAPDKSGLPSDRFSAERTGGSVSTLTIQRTQQEDSAVYLCASSLAPGTAIYEQYFGPGTRLTVT.

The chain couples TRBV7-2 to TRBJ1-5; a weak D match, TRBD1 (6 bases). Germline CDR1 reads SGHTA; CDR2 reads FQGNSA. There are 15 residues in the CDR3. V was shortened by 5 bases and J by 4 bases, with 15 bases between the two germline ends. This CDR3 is CASSPFGGANQPQHF. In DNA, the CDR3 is TGTGCCAGCAGCCCCTTCGGGGGGGCGAATCAGCCCCAGCATTTT. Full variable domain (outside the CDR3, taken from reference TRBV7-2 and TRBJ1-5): GAGVSQSPSNKVTEKGKDVELRCDPISGHTALYWYRQSLGQGLEFLIYFQGNSAPDKSGLPSDRFSAERTGGSVSTLTIQRTQQEDSAVYLCASSPFGGANQPQHFGDGTRLSIL.

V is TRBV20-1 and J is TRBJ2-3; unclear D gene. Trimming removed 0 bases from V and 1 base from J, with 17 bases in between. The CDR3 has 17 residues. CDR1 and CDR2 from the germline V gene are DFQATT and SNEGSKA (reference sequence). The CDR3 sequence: CSARDGQPFSRTDTQYF. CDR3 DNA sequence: TGCAGTGCTAGAGATGGGCAGCCCTTCTCTCGCACAGATACGCAGTATTTT.

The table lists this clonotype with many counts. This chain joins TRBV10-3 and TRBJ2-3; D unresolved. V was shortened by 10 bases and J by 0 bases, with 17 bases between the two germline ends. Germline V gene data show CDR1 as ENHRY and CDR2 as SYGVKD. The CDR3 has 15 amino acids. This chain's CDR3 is CATRGVTASTDTQYF. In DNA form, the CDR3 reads TGTGCCACCAGAGGTGTTACCGCTAGCACAGATACGCAGTATTTT.

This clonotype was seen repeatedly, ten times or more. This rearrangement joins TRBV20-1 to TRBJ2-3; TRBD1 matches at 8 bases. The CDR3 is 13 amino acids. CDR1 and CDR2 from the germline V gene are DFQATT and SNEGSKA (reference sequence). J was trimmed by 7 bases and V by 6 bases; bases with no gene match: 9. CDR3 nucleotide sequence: TGCAGTGCCCCCACAGGGGGTGGGCATACGCAGTATTTT. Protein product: CSAPTGGGHTQYF.

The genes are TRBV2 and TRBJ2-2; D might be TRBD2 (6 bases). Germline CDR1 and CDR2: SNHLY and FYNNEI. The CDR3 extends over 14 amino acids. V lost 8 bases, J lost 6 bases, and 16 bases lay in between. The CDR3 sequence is CASLGLRSSGELFF. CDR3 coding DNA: TGTGCCAGCTTGGGACTGCGTTCTTCCGGGGAGCTGTTTTTT.

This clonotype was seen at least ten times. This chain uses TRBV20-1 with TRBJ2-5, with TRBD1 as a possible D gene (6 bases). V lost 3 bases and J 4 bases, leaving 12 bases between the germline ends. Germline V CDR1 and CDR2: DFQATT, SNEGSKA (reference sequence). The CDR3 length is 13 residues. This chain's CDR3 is CSASSTGTETQYF. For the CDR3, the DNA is TGCAGTGCTAGTTCCACAGGGACAGAGACCCAGTACTTC.

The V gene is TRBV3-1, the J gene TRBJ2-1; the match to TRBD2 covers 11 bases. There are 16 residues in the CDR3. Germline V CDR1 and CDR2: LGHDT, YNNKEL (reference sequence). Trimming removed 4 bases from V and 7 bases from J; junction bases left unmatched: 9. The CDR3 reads CASSPRTSGLRNEQFF. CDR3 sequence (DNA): TGTGCCAGCAGCCCCCGGACTAGCGGGTTAAGGAATGAGCAGTTCTTC.

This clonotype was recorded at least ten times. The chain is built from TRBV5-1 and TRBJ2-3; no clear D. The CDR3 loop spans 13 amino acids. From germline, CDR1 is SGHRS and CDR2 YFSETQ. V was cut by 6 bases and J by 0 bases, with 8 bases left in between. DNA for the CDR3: TGCGCCAGCAACGGTCCGAGCACAGATACGCAGTATTTT. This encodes CASNGPSTDTQYF.

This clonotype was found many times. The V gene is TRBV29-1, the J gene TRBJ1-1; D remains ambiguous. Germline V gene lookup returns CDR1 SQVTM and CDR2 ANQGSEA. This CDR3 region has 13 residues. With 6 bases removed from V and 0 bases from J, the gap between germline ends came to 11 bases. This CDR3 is CSVRQSMNTEAFF. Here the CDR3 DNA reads TGCAGCGTACGGCAGAGCATGAACACTGAAGCTTTCTTT. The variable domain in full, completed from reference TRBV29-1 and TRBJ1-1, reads SAVISQKPSRDICQRGTSLTIQCQVDSQVTMMFWYRQQPGQSLTLIATANQGSEATYESGFVIDKFPISRPNLTFSTLTVSNMSPEDSSIYLCSVRQSMNTEAFFGQGTRLTVV.